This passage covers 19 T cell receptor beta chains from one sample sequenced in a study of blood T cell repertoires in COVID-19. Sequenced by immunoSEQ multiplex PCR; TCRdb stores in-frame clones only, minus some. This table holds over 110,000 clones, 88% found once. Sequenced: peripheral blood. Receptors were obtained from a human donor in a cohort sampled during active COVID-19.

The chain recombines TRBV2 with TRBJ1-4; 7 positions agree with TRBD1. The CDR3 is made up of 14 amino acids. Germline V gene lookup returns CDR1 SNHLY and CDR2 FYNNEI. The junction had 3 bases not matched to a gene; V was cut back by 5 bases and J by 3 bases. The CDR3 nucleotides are TGTGCCAGCAGTTCACAGGGGCCTAATGAAAAACTGTTTTTT. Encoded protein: CASSSQGPNEKLFF.

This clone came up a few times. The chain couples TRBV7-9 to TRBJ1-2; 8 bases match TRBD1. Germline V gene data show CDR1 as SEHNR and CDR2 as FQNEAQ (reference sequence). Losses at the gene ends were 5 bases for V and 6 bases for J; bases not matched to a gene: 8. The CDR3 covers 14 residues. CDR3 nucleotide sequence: TGTGCCAGCAGCCCCCGGACAGGGCGGGATGGCTACACCTTC. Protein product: CASSPRTGRDGYTF.

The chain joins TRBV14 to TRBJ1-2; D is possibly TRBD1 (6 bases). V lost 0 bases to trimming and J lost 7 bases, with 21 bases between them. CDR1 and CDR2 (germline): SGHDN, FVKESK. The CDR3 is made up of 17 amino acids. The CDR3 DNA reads TGTGCCAGCAGCCAAGAGGACAGTGCGCTGGTAGCCTTTGGCTACACCTTC. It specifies CASSQEDSALVAFGYTF.

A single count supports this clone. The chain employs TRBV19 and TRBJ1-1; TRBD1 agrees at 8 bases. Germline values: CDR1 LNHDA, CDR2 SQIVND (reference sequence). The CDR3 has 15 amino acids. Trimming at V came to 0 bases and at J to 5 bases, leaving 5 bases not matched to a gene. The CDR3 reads CASSIEGRGPTEAFF. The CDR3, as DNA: TGTGCCAGTAGTATAGAAGGCAGGGGGCCAACTGAAGCTTTCTTT.

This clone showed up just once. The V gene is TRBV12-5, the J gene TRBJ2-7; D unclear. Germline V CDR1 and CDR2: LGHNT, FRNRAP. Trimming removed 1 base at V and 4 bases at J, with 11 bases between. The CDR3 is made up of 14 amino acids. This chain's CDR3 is CASGLGSATYEQYF. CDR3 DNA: TGTGCTAGTGGTTTGGGCAGTGCGACTTACGAGCAGTACTTC.

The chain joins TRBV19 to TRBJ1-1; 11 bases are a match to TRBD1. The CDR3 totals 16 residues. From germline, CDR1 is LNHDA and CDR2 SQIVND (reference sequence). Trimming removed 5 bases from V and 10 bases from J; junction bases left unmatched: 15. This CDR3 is CASSRGQGARKVRAFF. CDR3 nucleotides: TGTGCCAGTAGTCGTGGACAGGGGGCGAGGAAGGTGCGAGCTTTCTTT.

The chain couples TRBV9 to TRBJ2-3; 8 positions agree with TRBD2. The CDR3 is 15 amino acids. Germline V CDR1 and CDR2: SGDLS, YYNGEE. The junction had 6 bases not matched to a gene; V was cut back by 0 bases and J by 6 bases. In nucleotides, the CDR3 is TGTGCCAGCAGCGTAGACCGCGGGGGGATTGATACGCAGTATTTT. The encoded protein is CASSVDRGGIDTQYF.

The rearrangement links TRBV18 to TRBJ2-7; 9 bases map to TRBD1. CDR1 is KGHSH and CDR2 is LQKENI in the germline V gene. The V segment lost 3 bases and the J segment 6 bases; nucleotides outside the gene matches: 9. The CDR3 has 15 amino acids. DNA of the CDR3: TGTGCCAGCTCACCTCGGACAGGGGAAGTTTCCGAGCAGTACTTC. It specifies CASSPRTGEVSEQYF.

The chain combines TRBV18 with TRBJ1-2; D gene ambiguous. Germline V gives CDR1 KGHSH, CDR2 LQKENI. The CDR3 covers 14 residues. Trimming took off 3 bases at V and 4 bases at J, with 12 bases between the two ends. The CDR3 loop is CASSPEAGAYGYTF. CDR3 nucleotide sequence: TGTGCCAGCTCACCGGAGGCAGGAGCCTATGGCTACACCTTC.

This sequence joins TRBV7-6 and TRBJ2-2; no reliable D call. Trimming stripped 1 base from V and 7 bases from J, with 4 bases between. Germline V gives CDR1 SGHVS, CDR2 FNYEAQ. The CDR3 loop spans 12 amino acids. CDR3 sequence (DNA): TGTGCCAGCAGCTTAGGTATCGGGGAGCTGTTTTTT. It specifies CASSLGIGELFF.

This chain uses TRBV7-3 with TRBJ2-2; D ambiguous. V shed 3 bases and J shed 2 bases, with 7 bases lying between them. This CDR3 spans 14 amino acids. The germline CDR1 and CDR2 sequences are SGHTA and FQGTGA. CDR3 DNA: TGTGCCAGCAGCTTGACTGGAAACACCGGGGAGCTGTTTTTT. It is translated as CASSLTGNTGELFF.

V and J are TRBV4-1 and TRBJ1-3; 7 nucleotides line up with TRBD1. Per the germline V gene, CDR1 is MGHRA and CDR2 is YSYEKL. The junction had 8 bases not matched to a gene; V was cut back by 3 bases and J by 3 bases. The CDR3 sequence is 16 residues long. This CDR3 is CASSQATGSGGNTIYF. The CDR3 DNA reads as TGCGCCAGCAGCCAGGCGACAGGGAGCGGTGGAAACACCATATATTTT.

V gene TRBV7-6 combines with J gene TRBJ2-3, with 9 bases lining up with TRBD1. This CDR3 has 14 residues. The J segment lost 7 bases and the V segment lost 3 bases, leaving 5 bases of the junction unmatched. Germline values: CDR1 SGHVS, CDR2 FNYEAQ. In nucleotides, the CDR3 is TGTGCCAGCAGCTTCGGGACAGGGCAAAATACGCAGTATTTT. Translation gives CASSFGTGQNTQYF.

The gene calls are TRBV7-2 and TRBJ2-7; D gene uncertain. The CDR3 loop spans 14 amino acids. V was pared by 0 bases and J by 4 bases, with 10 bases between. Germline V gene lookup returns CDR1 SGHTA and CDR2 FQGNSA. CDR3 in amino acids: CASSLAPKLYEQYF. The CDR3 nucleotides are TGTGCCAGCAGCTTAGCCCCAAAACTGTACGAGCAGTACTTC. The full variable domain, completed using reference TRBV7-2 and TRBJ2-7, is GAGVSQSPSNKVTEKGKDVELRCDPISGHTALYWYRQSLGQGLEFLIYFQGNSAPDKSGLPSDRFSAERTGGSVSTLTIQRTQQEDSAVYLCASSLAPKLYEQYFGPGTRLTVT.

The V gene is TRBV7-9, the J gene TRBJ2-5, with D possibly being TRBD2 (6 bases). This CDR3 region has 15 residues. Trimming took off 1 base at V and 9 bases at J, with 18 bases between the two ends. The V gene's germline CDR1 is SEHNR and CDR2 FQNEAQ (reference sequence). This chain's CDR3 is CASSLVGGRGGAQYF. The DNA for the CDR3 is TGTGCCAGCAGCTTAGTCGGAGGTCGGGGAGGAGCCCAGTACTTC.

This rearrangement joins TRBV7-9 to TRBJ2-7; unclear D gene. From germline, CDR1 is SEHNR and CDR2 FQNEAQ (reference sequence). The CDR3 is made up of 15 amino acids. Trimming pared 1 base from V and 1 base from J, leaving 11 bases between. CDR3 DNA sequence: TGTGCCAGCAGCTTAGGAGAGGTGGATTCCTACGAGCAGTACTTC. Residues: CASSLGEVDSYEQYF.

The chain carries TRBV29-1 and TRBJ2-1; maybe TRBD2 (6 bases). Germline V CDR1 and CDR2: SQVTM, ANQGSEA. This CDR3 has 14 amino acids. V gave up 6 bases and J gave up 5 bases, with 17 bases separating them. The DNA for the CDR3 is TGCAGCGTAGGCGGGATCAAGGGAAACAATGAGCAGTTCTTC. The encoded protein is CSVGGIKGNNEQFF.

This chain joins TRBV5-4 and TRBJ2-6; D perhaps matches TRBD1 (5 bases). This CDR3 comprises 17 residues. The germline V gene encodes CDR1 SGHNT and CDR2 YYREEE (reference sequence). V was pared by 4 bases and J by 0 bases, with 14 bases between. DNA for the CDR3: TGTGCCAGCAGCAGCAGGGATTCCTACTCTGGGGCCAACGTCCTGACTTTC. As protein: CASSSRDSYSGANVLTF.

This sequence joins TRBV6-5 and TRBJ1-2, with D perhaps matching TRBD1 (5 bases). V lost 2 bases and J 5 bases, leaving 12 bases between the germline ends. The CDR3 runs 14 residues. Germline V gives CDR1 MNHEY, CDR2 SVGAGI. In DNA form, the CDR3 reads TGTGCCAGCAGTTACGCGGGGGGGAGTTATGGCTACACCTTC. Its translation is CASSYAGGSYGYTF.